These T cell receptor beta chains were read from a single sample in a study of cytomegalovirus exposure and HLA in healthy donors. The table came from immunoSEQ multiplex PCR; TCRdb's copy has only in-frame clones and leaves some out. The table shows 150,000 to 200,000 clones, with around four fifths occurring only once. The source material was PBMCs. Receptors were obtained from a young man in good health and CMV-seronegative. CDR3s include the opening cysteine and the closing phenylalanine or tryptophan. A D gene is named only where the DNA matches it firmly. Only part of the rows carry a size: once, few, many, or a class if the clone is expanded.

D: TRBD2; J: TRBJ2-1; size: .; V: TRBV7-9; DNA: TGTGCCAGCAGCTCCAGTATGACTAGCGGGATGAATTACAATGAGCAGTTCTTC; CDR3: CASSSSMTSGMNYNEQFF
D: .; J: TRBJ2-7; size: .; V: TRBV13; DNA: TGTGCCAGCAGCTTAGCGTATGTGTCCTACGAGCAGTACTTC; CDR3: CASSLAYVSYEQYF
D: TRBD1; J: TRBJ1-4; size: .; V: TRBV4-3; DNA: TGCGCCAGCAGCCAAGAGGGCACCTTGGGCGGACAGGGGGGAAATGAAAAACTGTTTTTT; CDR3: CASSQEGTLGGQGGNEKLFF
D: TRBD2; J: TRBJ2-7; size: .; V: TRBV28; DNA: TGTGCCAGCAGTACTCCGGGACTAGCTCGGCGGGAGCAGTACTTC; CDR3: CASSTPGLARREQYF
D: TRBD1; J: TRBJ2-2; size: .; V: TRBV7-2; DNA: TGTGCCAGCAGCTCTCGACAGGGGGCGGTTTTCGGGGAGCTGTTTTTT; CDR3: CASSSRQGAVFGELFF
D: .; J: TRBJ2-7; size: .; V: TRBV30; DNA: TGTGCCTGGAGTGTAGGTCAGGGGCCCTACGAGCAGTACTTC; CDR3: CAWSVGQGPYEQYF
D: .; J: TRBJ1-1; size: .; V: TRBV19; DNA: TGTGCCCCTATTGAAGCTTTCTTT; CDR3: CAPIEAFF
D: TRBD1; J: TRBJ1-6; size: .; V: TRBV7-2; DNA: TGTGCCAGCAGCCCCCAGGGGGGCAAGGATTCACCCCTCCACTTT; CDR3: CASSPQGGKDSPLHF
D: TRBD2; J: TRBJ2-5; size: .; V: TRBV7-2; DNA: TGTGCCAGCAGCCCCTCGGCGGCGGGGGTGGGAGAGACCCAGTACTTC; CDR3: CASSPSAAGVGETQYF
D: .; J: TRBJ1-2; size: .; V: TRBV6-5; DNA: TGTGCCAGCAAGGACAGTACACTAAACTATGGCTACACCTTC; CDR3: CASKDSTLNYGYTF
D: .; J: TRBJ2-3; size: .; V: TRBV7-2; DNA: TGTGCCAGCAGTCCGACAGGACCAGTCACAGATACGCAGTATTTT; CDR3: CASSPTGPVTDTQYF
D: TRBD1; J: TRBJ1-5; size: .; V: TRBV29-1; DNA: TGCAGCGTTCAACAGGGGAGGAGGTGTCAGCCCCAGCATTTT; CDR3: CSVQQGRRCQPQHF
D: .; J: TRBJ2-7; size: .; V: TRBV7-2; DNA: TGTGCCAGCAGCTTAGTGATTCGGGGACCAGGGGTTTCCTACGAGCAGTACTTC; CDR3: CASSLVIRGPGVSYEQYF
D: .; J: TRBJ1-3; size: .; V: TRBV11-2; DNA: TGTGCCAGCAGCTTAGACGTCGCTGGAAACACCATATATTTT; CDR3: CASSLDVAGNTIYF
D: .; J: TRBJ1-1; size: .; V: TRBV2; DNA: TGTGCCAGCAGTGGGCAGGCGAACACTGAAGCTTTCTTT; CDR3: CASSGQANTEAFF
D: .; J: TRBJ2-7; size: once; V: TRBV19; DNA: TGTGCCAGTAGTCCAGCGCCCGCCTACGAGCAGTACTTC; CDR3: CASSPAPAYEQYF
D: .; J: TRBJ2-7; size: .; V: TRBV5-1; DNA: TGCGCCAGCAGCCCCAGACTAGACTACGAGCAGTACTTC; CDR3: CASSPRLDYEQYF
D: .; J: TRBJ2-7; size: .; V: TRBV7-2; DNA: TGTGCCAGCAGCTTAGATGGGGCCTCCTACGAGCAGTACTTC; CDR3: CASSLDGASYEQYF
D: .; J: TRBJ2-7; size: .; V: TRBV5-6; DNA: TGTGCCAGCAGCTTGGTTGGGCCAGGGTACGAGCAGTACTTC; CDR3: CASSLVGPGYEQYF
D: TRBD1; J: TRBJ2-7; size: .; V: TRBV4-3; DNA: TGCGCCAGCAGCCAAGATGTGGAGGAGGGACAGGTGACCTACGAGCAGTACTTC; CDR3: CASSQDVEEGQVTYEQYF
D: TRBD2; J: TRBJ2-5; size: .; V: TRBV30; DNA: TGTGCCTGGAGTGACGGACTAGCGGGGGTAGAGACCCAGTACTTC; CDR3: CAWSDGLAGVETQYF
D: .; J: TRBJ2-1; size: .; V: TRBV5-6; DNA: TGTGCCAGCAGCTTGTACTGGTCGGTGGGGAGGTCTTGGAATGAGCAGTTCTTC; CDR3: CASSLYWSVGRSWNEQFF
D: .; J: TRBJ1-5; size: .; V: TRBV19; DNA: TGTGCCAGTAGTATATACACCAAGGGGGGGGCCAATCAGCCCCAGCATTTT; CDR3: CASSIYTKGGANQPQHF
D: .; J: TRBJ1-1; size: few; V: TRBV4-2; DNA: TGTGCCAGCAGCCAAGATCCCAGGGCTGGGAACACTGAAGCTTTCTTT; CDR3: CASSQDPRAGNTEAFF
D: TRBD2; J: TRBJ2-1; size: .; V: TRBV29-1; DNA: TGCAGCGTTGCAGGACTAGCGGACACCTACAATGAGCAGTTCTTC; CDR3: CSVAGLADTYNEQFF
D: TRBD2; J: TRBJ2-5; size: few; V: TRBV7-2; DNA: TGTGCCAGCAGCTTAGACCGGGGGGTCATAAAGACCCAGTACTTC; CDR3: CASSLDRGVIKTQYF
D: .; J: TRBJ2-3; size: .; V: TRBV29-1; DNA: TGCAGCGTTTGGCCGGGACTTAGCACAGATACGCAGTATTTT; CDR3: CSVWPGLSTDTQYF
D: .; J: TRBJ2-5; size: .; V: TRBV7-2; DNA: TGTGCCAGCAGCCGCAGTATTAGGGTGGTTCGGGGAGAGACCCAGTACTTC; CDR3: CASSRSIRVVRGETQYF
D: .; J: TRBJ1-2; size: few; V: TRBV4-1; DNA: TGCGCCAGCAGCCAAGCCGACAGCTCTGGCTACACCTTC; CDR3: CASSQADSSGYTF
D: .; J: TRBJ1-1; size: .; V: TRBV9; DNA: TGTGCCAGCAGCACGAGACTGGTCTCTGAAGCTTTCTTT; CDR3: CASSTRLVSEAFF
D: TRBD1; J: TRBJ1-5; size: .; V: TRBV2; DNA: TGTGCCAGCAGTGAGTCCGGACAGGGGGCTCTTGGTCAGCCCCAGCATTTT; CDR3: CASSESGQGALGQPQHF